The clone carrying this T cell receptor (beta chain) showed up many times. Its specificity is unknown. At one boundary the junction diverges from the germline segment, which might be a read error. Germline V gene data show CDR1 as MNHEY and CDR2 as SVGAGI. This CDR3 has 16 residues. Isolation of PBMCs gave at least 6.5 million cells per sample. These data are taken from a study of blood T cells in healthy people across ages. General study findings and limits: Since the PBMCs were unsorted, naive and antigen-experienced cells could not be conclusively compared.

A second about 7 to 12 cycle PCR used barcoded and J-beta primers. MiXCR was run by TCRdb on the 5' RACE reads, yielding one entry per CDR3 protein. The sample lists 1.5 million to 2 million distinct CDR3 sequences, 28% occurring once. This clonotype was obtained from a woman aged 30 to 39 in good health. The chain combines TRBV6-5 with TRBJ1-2; the D is unclear. Sequencing was done on a sample of blood. The CDR3 here is CASSNSGAIRTHGYTF. CDR3 nucleotide sequence: TGTGCCAGCAGTAACTCGGGAGCAATTCGTACCCACGGCTACACCTTC.